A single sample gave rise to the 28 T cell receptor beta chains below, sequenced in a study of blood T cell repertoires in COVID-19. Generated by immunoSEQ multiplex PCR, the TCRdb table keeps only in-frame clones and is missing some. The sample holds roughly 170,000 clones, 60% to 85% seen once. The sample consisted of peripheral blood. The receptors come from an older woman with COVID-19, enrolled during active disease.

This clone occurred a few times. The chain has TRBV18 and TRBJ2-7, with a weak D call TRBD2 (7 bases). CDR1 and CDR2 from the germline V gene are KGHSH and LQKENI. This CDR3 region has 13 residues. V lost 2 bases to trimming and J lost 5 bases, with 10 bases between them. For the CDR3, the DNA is TGTGCCAGCTCACCAGGGGGGGGCAACGAGCAGTACTTC. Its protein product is CASSPGGGNEQYF.

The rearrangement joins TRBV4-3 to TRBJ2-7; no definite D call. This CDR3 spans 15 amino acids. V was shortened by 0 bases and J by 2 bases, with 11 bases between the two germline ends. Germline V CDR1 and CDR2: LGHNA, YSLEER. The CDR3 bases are TGCGCCAGCAGCCAAGATCTGGCTTCTCCCTACGAGCAGTACTTC. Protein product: CASSQDLASPYEQYF.

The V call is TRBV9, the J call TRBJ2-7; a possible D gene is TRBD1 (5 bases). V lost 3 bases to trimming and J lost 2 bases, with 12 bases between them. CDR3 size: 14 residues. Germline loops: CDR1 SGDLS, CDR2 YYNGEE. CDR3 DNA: TGTGCCAGCAGCGCACAGGTATGGCCCTACGAGCAGTACTTC. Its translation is CASSAQVWPYEQYF.

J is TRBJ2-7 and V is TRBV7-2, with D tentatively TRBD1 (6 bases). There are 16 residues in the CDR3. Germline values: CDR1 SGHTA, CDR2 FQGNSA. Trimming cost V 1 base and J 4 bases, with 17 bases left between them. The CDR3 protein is CASSLVGTQRAYEQYF. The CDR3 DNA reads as TGTGCCAGCAGCTTAGTAGGGACACAAAGGGCATACGAGCAGTACTTC.

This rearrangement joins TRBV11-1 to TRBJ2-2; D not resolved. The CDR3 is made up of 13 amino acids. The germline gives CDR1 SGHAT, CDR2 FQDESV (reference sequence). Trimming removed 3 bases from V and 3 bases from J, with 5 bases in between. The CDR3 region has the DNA TGTGCCAGCAGCTTTATTTACACCGGGGAGCTGTTTTTT. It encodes CASSFIYTGELFF.

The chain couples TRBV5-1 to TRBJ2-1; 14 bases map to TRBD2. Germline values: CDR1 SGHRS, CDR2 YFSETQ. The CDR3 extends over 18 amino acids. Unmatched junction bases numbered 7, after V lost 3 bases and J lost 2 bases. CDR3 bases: TGCGCCAGCAGCTCCGGGACTAGCGGGGGAACTACCTACAATGAGCAGTTCTTC. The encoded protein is CASSSGTSGGTTYNEQFF. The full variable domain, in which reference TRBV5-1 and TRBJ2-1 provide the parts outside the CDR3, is KAGVTQTPRYLIKTRGQQVTLSCSPISGHRSVSWYQQTPGQGLQFLFEYFSETQRNKGNFPGRFSGRQFSNSRSEMNVSTLELGDSALYLCASSSGTSGGTTYNEQFFGPGTRLTVL.

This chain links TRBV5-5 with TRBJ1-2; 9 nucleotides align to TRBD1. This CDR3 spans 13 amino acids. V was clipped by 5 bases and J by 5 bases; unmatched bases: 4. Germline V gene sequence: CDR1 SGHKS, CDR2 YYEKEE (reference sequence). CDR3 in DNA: TGTGCCAGCAGTGGGGGGACAGGGTATGGCTACACCTTC. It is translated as CASSGGTGYGYTF.

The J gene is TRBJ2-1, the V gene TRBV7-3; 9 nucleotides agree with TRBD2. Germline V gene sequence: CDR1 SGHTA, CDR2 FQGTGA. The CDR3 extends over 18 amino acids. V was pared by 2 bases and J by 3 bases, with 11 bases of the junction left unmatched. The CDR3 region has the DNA TGTGCCAGCAGCTTAGACACAAGCGGGAGGCCCCTCTACAATGAGCAGTTCTTC. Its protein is CASSLDTSGRPLYNEQFF.

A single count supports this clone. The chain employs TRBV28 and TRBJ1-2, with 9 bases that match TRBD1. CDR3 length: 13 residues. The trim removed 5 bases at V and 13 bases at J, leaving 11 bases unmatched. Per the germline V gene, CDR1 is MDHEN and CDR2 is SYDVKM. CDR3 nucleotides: TGTGCCAGCAGTCTCACGATGGGGGGACAGGGCACCTTC. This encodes CASSLTMGGQGTF.

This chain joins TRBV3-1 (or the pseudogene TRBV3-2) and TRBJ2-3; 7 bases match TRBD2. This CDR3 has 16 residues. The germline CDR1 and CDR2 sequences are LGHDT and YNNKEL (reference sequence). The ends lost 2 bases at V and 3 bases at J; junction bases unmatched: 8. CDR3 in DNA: TGTGCCAGCAGCCAATCACTAGCGCCCTCAACAGATACGCAGTATTTT. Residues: CASSQSLAPSTDTQYF.

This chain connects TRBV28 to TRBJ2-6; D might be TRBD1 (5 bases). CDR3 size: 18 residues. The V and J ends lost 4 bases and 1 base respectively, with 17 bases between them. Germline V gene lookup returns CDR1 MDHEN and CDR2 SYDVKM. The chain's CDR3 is CASSSPRRGKSGANVLTF. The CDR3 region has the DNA TGTGCCAGCAGTTCCCCCAGAAGGGGAAAATCTGGGGCCAACGTCCTGACTTTC. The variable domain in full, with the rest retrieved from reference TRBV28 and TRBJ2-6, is DVKVTQSSRYLVKRTGEKVFLECVQDMDHENMFWYRQDPGLGLRLIYFSYDVKMKEKGDIPEGYSVSREKKERFSLILESASTNQTSMYLCASSSPRRGKSGANVLTFGAGSRLTVL.

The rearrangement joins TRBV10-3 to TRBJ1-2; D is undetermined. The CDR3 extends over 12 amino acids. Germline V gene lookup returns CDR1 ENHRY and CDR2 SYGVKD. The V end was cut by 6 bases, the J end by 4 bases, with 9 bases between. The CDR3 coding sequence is TGTGCCATCAGGGCAGAACCCTATGGCTACACCTTC. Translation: CAIRAEPYGYTF.

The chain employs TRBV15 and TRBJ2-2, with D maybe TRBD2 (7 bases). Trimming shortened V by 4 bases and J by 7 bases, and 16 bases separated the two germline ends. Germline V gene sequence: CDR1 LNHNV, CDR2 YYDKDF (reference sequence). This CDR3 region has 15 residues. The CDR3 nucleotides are TGTGCCACCAGCAAAGGGAGGGGGAAAGGCGGGGAGCTGTTTTTT. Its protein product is CATSKGRGKGGELFF.

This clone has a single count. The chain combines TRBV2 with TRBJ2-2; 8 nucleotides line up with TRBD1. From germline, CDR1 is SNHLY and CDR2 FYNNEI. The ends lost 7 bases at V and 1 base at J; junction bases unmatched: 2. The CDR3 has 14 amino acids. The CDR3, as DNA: TGTGCCAGCATAGGACAGGGGAACACCGGGGAGCTGTTTTTT. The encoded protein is CASIGQGNTGELFF.

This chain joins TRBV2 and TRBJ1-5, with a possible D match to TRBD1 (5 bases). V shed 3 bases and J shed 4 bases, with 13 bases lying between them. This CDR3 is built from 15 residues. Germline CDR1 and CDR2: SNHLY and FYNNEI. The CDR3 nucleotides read TGTGCCAGCAGTGAGTTGGCAGGGATTAATCAGCCCCAGCATTTT. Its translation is CASSELAGINQPQHF. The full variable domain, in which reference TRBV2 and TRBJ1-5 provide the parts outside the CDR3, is EPEVTQTPSHQVTQMGQEVILRCVPISNHLYFYWYRQILGQKVEFLVSFYNNEISEKSEIFDDQFSVERPDGSNFTLKIRSTKLEDSAMYFCASSELAGINQPQHFGDGTRLSIL.

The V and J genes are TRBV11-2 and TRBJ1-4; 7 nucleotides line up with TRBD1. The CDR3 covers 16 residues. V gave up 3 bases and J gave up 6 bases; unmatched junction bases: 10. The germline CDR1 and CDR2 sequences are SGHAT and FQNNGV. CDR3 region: CASSFTTGVDHEKLFF. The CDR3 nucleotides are TGTGCCAGCAGCTTTACCACAGGGGTAGACCATGAAAAACTGTTTTTT.

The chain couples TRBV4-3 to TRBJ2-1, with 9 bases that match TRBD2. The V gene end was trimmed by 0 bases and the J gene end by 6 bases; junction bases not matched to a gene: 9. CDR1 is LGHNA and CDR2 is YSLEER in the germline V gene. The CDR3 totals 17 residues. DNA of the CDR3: TGCGCCAGCAGCCAAGATTACGCGGGAGGGCCTACCAATGAGCAGTTCTTC. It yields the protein CASSQDYAGGPTNEQFF.

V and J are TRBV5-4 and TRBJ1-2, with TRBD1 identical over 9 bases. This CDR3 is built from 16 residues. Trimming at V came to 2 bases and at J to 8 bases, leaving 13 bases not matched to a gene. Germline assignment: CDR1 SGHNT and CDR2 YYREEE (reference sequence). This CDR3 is CASSFLLGTGRGGYTF. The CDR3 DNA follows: TGTGCCAGCAGCTTCCTGCTAGGGACAGGGCGAGGGGGCTACACCTTC.

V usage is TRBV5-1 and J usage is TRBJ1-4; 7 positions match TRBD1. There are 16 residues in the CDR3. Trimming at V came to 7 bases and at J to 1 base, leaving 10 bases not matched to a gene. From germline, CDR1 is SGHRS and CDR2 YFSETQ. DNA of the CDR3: TGCGCCAGCCGCAGGGGGTACGGAGGAACTAATGAAAAACTGTTTTTT. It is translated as CASRRGYGGTNEKLFF.

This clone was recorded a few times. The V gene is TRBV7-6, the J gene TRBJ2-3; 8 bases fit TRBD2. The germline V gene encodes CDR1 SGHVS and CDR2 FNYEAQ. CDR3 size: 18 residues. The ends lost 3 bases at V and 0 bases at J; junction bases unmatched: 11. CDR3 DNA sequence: TGTGCCAGCAGCTTTGGCGGGGGGATTACCGCTAGCACAGATACGCAGTATTTT. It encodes CASSFGGGITASTDTQYF. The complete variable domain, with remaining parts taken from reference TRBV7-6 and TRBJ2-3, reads GAGVSQSPRYKVTKRGQDVALRCDPISGHVSLYWYRQALGQGPEFLTYFNYEAQQDKSGLPNDRFSAERPEGSISTLTIQRTEQRDSAMYRCASSFGGGITASTDTQYFGPGTRLTVL.

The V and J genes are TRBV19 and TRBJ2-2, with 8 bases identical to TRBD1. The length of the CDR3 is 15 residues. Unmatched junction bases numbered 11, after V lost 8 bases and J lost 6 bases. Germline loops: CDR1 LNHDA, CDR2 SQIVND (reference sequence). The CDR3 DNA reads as TGTGCCAGTCTGCAGGGGGCTAAATTTCCCGGGGAGCTGTTTTTT. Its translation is CASLQGAKFPGELFF.

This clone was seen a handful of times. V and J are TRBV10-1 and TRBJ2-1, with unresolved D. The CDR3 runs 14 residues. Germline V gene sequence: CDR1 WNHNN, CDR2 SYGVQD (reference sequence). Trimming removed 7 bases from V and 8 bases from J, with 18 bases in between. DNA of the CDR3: TGCGCCAGCATAATGGAGCAGTCCGTAGATGAGCAGTTCTTC. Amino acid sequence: CASIMEQSVDEQFF.

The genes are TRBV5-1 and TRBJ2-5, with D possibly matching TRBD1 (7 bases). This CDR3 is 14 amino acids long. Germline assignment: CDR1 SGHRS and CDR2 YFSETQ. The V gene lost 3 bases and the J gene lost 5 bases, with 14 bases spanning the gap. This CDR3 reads CASSSTGRKETQYF. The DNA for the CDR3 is TGCGCCAGCAGCTCGACAGGGAGGAAGGAGACCCAGTACTTC.

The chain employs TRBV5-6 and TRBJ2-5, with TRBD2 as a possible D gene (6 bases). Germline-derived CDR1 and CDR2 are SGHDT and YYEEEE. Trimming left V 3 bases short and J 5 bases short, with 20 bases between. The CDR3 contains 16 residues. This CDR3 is CASSSTIRGAKETQYF. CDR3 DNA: TGTGCCAGCAGCTCGACCATTCGCGGGGCTAAGGAGACCCAGTACTTC.

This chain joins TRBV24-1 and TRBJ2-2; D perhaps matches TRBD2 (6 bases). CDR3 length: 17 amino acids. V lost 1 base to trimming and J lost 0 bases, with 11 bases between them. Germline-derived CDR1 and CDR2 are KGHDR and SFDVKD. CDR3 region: CATSDLGGAPNTGELFF. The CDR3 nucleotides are TGTGCCACCAGTGATTTAGGCGGGGCCCCGAACACCGGGGAGCTGTTTTTT.

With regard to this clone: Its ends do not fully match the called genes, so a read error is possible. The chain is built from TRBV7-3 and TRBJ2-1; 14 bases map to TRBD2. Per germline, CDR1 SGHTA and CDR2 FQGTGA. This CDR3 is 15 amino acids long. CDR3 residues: CASSYNHGGLAGALF. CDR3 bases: TGTGCCAGCAGCTACAACCATGGGGGACTAGCGGGGGCCCTCTTC.

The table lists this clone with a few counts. The CDR3 sequence: CASSVVDSSYEQYF. In DNA form, the CDR3 reads TGTGCCAGCAGCGTAGTGGACAGCTCCTACGAGCAGTACTTC. The rearrangement links TRBV9 to TRBJ2-7, with D maybe TRBD1 (6 bases). Germline CDR1 reads SGDLS; CDR2 reads YYNGEE. V lost 0 bases and J lost 0, with 7 bases in between. The CDR3 totals 14 residues.

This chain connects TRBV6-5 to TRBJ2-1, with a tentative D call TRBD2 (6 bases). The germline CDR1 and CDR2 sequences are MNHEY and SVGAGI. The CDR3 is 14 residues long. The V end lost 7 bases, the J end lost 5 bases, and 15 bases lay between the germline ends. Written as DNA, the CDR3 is TGTGCCAGCAAGGCGGGGACGCTTAACAATGAGCAGTTCTTC. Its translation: CASKAGTLNNEQFF.